This T cell receptor (beta chain) was recovered during a study of T cell responses to AZD1222 COVID-19 vaccine. As for the study in general: Second-dose intervals near 4 or 12 weeks were combined.

Germline CDR1 LGHNT, CDR2 FRNRAP. V lost 2 bases, J lost 4 bases, and 20 bases lay in between. This CDR3 contains 17 residues. Details on this clone: Antigen unknown.

Profiled with immunoSEQ multiplex PCR; TCRdb holds only in-frame clones, not every one. The data show 150,000 or so clones, about nine tenths seen once. Study findings and constraints: Among the donors, most were white British and more were female, and clonal diversity was possibly underestimated. Seropositive AZD1222 recipients at baseline numbered only five or six. Researchers report vaccine-associated CD4 TCRs spanning spike, with dominance at 160-218 and 743-854.

This TCR came from an adult in good health. This chain uses TRBV12-5 with TRBJ2-5; perhaps TRBD2 as D (5 bases). Material: peripheral blood, obtained on day 0 of AZD1222 vaccination. CDR3: CASGLSGWAPLSETQYF. The CDR3 region has the DNA TGTGCTAGTGGTTTGTCGGGGTGGGCCCCCCTCTCAGAGACCCAGTACTTC. The full variable domain, with the rest looked up from reference TRBV12-5 and TRBJ2-5, is DARVTQTPRHKVTEMGQEVTMRCQPILGHNTVFWYRQTMMQGLELLAYFRNRAPLDDSGMPKDRFSAEMPDATLATLKIQPSEPRDSAVYFCASGLSGWAPLSETQYFGPGTRLLVL.